Listed below are T cell receptor beta chains from one sample, sequenced in a study of blood T cell repertoires in COVID-19. The data were produced by immunoSEQ multiplex PCR, yet TCRdb's version contains in-frame clones alone and is incomplete. The sample carries around 130,000 clones, around 80% recorded once. The sequenced sample consisted of peripheral blood. The receptors shown here come from a human donor in a cohort sampled during active COVID-19. Each CDR3 is given with its conserved first and last residue. A D gene is named only where the DNA matches it firmly. Clone size is not always given. Where it is, it says once, few, many or a class for expanded clones.

cdr3_length,d_call,j_call,clone_size,v_call,cdr3_nt,cdr3_aa
12,NA,TRBJ2-7,NA,TRBV29-1,TGCAGCGTTGAAGAGAAAGGGGCGAAGCAGTACTTC,CSVEEKGAKQYF
12,NA,TRBJ1-1,NA,TRBV5-5,TGTGCCAGCAGCTTGCTAGGATCTGAAGCTTTCTTT,CASSLLGSEAFF
13,TRBD1,TRBJ1-1,NA,TRBV18,TGTGCCAGCTCACTTGGGACAGGGGGCGTCGCTTTCTTT,CASSLGTGGVAFF
14,NA,TRBJ1-5,NA,TRBV7-6,TGTGCCAGCAGCGTAGGGGCTTCTGGTCAGCCCCAGCATTTT,CASSVGASGQPQHF
17,NA,TRBJ1-6,few,TRBV14,TGTGCCAGCAGCCAAGTTCGGTCAGGCCCCTTCGATTCACCCCTCCACTTT,CASSQVRSGPFDSPLHF
13,NA,TRBJ2-5,NA,TRBV14,TGTGCCAGCAGCCAAGGGGGAGGAGAGACCCAGTACTTC,CASSQGGGETQYF
14,NA,TRBJ2-7,once,TRBV6-5,TGTGCCAGCAGTCTCGGACACGGCCCCTACGAGCAGTACTTC,CASSLGHGPYEQYF
13,NA,TRBJ1-1,NA,TRBV5-1,TGCGCCAGCAGCTTGGACGCGGGCTATGAAGCTTTCTTT,CASSLDAGYEAFF
14,TRBD1,TRBJ1-1,NA,TRBV11-3,TGTGCCAGCAGCTCCGGGACAGGGCCCACTGAAGCTTTCTTT,CASSSGTGPTEAFF
11,NA,TRBJ1-3,NA,TRBV21-1,TGTGCCAGCAGACTCAGGGGGCCCATATATTTT,CASRLRGPIYF
13,NA,TRBJ2-1,NA,TRBV19,TGTGCCAGTAGCGAGGGCAGACTCAATGAGCAGTTCTTC,CASSEGRLNEQFF
13,TRBD1,TRBJ1-4,NA,TRBV5-6,TGTGCCAGCAGCTTCGACAGGGAAGAAAAACTGTTTTTT,CASSFDREEKLFF
14,NA,TRBJ1-2,NA,TRBV28,TGTGCCAGCAGTTTCCGGACAGCTCCAGACGGCTACACCTTC,CASSFRTAPDGYTF
14,TRBD1,TRBJ1-2,few,TRBV27,TGTGCCAGCAGTACCTGGGACAGGGGCTATGGCTACACCTTC,CASSTWDRGYGYTF
15,NA,TRBJ2-3,NA,TRBV7-3,TGTGCCAGCAGCCATGTACTGGGGGCGGCAGATACGCAGTATTTT,CASSHVLGAADTQYF
14,TRBD1,TRBJ2-7,few,TRBV5-6,TGTGCCAGCAGCCGCGGGACAGGGGCCTACGAGCAGTACTTC,CASSRGTGAYEQYF
16,TRBD1,TRBJ2-5,NA,TRBV5-5,TGTGCCAGCAGCTTGGGTGGGACAGGAGGGCAAGAGACCCAGTACTTC,CASSLGGTGGQETQYF
16,TRBD1,TRBJ1-3,NA,TRBV5-1,TGCGCCAGCACGACCGGGACAGGGGTCCCTGGAAACACCATATATTTT,CASTTGTGVPGNTIYF
15,TRBD1,TRBJ2-7,NA,TRBV19,TGTGCCAGTAGCCACCGGACAGGCCTAACCTACGAGCAGTACTTC,CASSHRTGLTYEQYF
14,NA,TRBJ1-2,NA,TRBV7-9,TGTGCCAGCAGCTCCGACAGGCCTACCAATGGCTACACCTTC,CASSSDRPTNGYTF
16,TRBD1,TRBJ1-1,NA,TRBV25-1,TGTGCCAGCAGTCCCCCCGGGACAGGGGTGAACACTGAAGCTTTCTTT,CASSPPGTGVNTEAFF